This T cell receptor (beta chain) was sequenced in a study of response to subunit inactivated influenza vaccine (dated by TCRdb to between 2017 and 2018). Regarding the complete study: The study used deep quantitative T cell receptor repertoire profiling to track responses to a trivalent subunit inactivated influenza vaccine. Paper-wide results and their limitations: The authors proposed that each seasonal influenza vaccination may bring in only a limited number of new T cells.

This clonotype was detected only a few times. What this receptor recognizes is not known. Per-base qualities were not stored, and no clone one base away is much larger. Read against the paper, the sample's time point label means: approximately 40 days after influenza vaccine administration. Library preparation used RT-PCR. Sequencing relied on an Illumina HiSeq 2500. TCRdb trimmed public reads at Q25 via fastp, called clones via MiXCR and kept in-frame beta chains. Rows with one shared CDR3 protein collapse into an entry with the most common genes and DNA. Here the sample has under 200,000 distinct CDR3 sequences; roughly a tenth occur a single time. Roughly 12% of the sample is taken by the ten largest. The specimen was non-naive T cells sorted from PBMCs, collected about 6 weeks after vaccination. The sample's cell subset or site label is to be understood as: memory T cell fraction. This sequence was found in a man aged 50-60 years who received an inactivated influenza vaccine. Donor details come from another sample of the same person, matched by shared clones.

CDR3 region: CASSPKDPRGTNEKLFF. The nucleotide sequence is TGCGCCAGCAGCCCGAAAGACCCAAGGGGTACTAATGAAAAACTGTTTTTT. This receptor chain uses TRBV4-1 and TRBJ1-4; TRBD1 is a weak D gene call, 5 bases matching. Including cysteine and phenylalanine, the CDR3 has 17 amino acids. Only the CDR3 region is kept as DNA, spanning 51 bases read in frame from base 1. The germline V gene supplies CDR1 MGHRA and CDR2 YSYEKL. Trimming costs V 4 bases and J 2 bases, and their ends lie 17 bases apart.